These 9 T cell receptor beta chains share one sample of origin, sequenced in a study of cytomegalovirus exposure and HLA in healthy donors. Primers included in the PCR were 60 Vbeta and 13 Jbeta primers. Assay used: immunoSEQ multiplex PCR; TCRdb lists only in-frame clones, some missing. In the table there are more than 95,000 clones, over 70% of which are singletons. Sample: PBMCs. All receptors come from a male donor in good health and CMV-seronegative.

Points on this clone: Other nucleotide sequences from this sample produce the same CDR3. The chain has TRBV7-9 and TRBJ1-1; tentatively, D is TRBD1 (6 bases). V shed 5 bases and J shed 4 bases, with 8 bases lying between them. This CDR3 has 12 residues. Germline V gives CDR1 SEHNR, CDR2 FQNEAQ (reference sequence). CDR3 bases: TGTGCCAGCAGCCCCAGGGGCACTGAAGCTTTCTTT. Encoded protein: CASSPRGTEAFF. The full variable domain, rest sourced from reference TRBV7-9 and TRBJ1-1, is DTGVSQNPRHKITKRGQNVTFRCDPISEHNRLYWYRQTLGQGPEFLTYFQNEAQLEKSRLLSDRFSAERPKGSFSTLEIQRTEQGDSAMYLCASSPRGTEAFFGQGTRLTVV.

The CDR3 reads CSVPGTGEDIQYF. The CDR3 coding sequence is TGCAGCGTCCCTGGGACAGGGGAAGACATTCAGTACTTC. The chain joins TRBV29-1 to TRBJ2-4, with TRBD1 matching over 10 bases. CDR1 SQVTM and CDR2 ANQGSEA come from the germline V gene. This CDR3 is 13 amino acids long. V lost 6 bases and J lost 8; bases outside the gene matches: 7. The variable domain in full, completed from reference TRBV29-1 and TRBJ2-4, reads SAVISQKPSRDICQRGTSLTIQCQVDSQVTMMFWYRQQPGQSLTLIATANQGSEATYESGFVIDKFPISRPNLTFSTLTVSNMSPEDSSIYLCSVPGTGEDIQYFGAGTRLSVL.

This chain's CDR3 is CASTGRFPYNEQFF. Here the CDR3 DNA reads TGTGCCAGCACAGGTCGTTTCCCCTACAATGAGCAGTTCTTC. The V and J genes are TRBV6-5 and TRBJ2-1; no reliable D call. The germline V gene encodes CDR1 MNHEY and CDR2 SVGAGI. The CDR3 is 14 residues long. Trimming took off 7 bases at V and 2 bases at J, with 12 bases between the two ends.

This chain's CDR3 is CASRVTGEVSPLHF. The CDR3 DNA follows: TGTGCCAGCAGGGTGACAGGGGAGGTTTCACCCCTCCACTTT. The rearrangement links TRBV2 to TRBJ1-6, with 8 bases fitting TRBD1. Looked up from germline, CDR1 is SNHLY and CDR2 is FYNNEI. J lost 9 bases, V lost 6 bases, and 7 bases had no gene match. CDR3 length equals 14 residues. Looking up the rest from reference TRBV2 and TRBJ1-6 gives the full variable domain: EPEVTQTPSHQVTQMGQEVILRCVPISNHLYFYWYRQILGQKVEFLVSFYNNEISEKSEIFDDQFSVERPDGSNFTLKIRSTKLEDSAMYFCASRVTGEVSPLHFGNGTRLTVT.

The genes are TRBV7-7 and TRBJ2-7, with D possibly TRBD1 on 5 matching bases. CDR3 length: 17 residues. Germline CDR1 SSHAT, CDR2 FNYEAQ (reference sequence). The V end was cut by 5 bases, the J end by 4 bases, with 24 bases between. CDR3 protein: CASSQCARGRSFYEQYF. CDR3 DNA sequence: TGTGCCAGCAGCCAATGCGCAAGGGGCCGGAGTTTTTACGAGCAGTACTTC.

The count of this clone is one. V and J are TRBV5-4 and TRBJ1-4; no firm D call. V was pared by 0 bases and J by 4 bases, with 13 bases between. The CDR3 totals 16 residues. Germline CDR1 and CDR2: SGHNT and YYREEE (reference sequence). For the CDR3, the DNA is TGTGCCAGCAGCTTGGGGGGAGGGCGAGGTAATGAAAAACTGTTTTTT. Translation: CASSLGGGRGNEKLFF.

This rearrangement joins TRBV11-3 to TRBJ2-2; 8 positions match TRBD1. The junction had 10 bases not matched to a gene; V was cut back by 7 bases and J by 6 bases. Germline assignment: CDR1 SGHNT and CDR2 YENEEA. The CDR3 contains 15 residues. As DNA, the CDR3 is TGTGCCAGCAACGAAGGACAGGGCGGCGCCGGGGAGCTGTTTTTT. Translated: CASNEGQGGAGELFF.

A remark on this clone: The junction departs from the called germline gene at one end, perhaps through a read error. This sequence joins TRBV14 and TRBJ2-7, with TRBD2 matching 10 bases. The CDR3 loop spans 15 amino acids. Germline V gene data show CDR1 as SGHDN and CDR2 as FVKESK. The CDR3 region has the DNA TGTGCCAGCAGTCAAGCGGGAGGGGGCTCCTACGAGCAGTACTTC. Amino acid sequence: CASSQAGGGSYEQYF. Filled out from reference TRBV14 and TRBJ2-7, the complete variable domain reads EAGVTQFPSHSVIEKGQTVTLRCDPISGHDNLYWYRRVMGKEIKFLLHFVKESKQDESGMPNNRFLAERTGGTYSTLKVQPAELEDSGVYFCASSQAGGGSYEQYFGPGTRLTVT.

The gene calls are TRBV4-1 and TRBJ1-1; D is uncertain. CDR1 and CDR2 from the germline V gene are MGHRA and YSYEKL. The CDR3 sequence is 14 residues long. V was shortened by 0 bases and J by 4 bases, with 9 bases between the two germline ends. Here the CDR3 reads CASSQEYGGTEAFF. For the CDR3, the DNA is TGCGCCAGCAGCCAAGAGTATGGAGGCACTGAAGCTTTCTTT.